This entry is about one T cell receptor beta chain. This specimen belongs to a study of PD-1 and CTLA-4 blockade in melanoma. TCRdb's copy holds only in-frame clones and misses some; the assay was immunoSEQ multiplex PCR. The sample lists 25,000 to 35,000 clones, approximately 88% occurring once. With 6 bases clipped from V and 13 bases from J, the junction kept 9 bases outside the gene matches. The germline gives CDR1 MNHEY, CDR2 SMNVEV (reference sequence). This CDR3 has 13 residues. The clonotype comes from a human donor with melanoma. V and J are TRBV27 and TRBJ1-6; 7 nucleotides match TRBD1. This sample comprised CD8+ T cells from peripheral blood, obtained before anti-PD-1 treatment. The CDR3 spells CASRGTAFIPLHF. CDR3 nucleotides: TGTGCCAGCAGGGGGACAGCCTTCATCCCCCTCCACTTT.